This entry lists 10 T cell receptor beta chains sequenced from one sample in a study of blood T cells in healthy people across ages (dated by TCRdb to between 2015 and 2016). The protocol used for the library was 5' RACE. The sequencer was an Illumina HiSeq 2500. A second about 7 to 12 cycle PCR used a sample-barcoded 5' primer and a J-beta primer mix. Through fastp at Q25 and MiXCR, TCRdb rebuilt clones from the public reads, retaining in-frame beta chains. Under each unique CDR3 protein, matching rows form one entry showing the most common genes and DNA. This sample has 730,000 or so distinct CDR3 sequences in its table, and 35% to 50% of those were observed once. 25% to 30% of the sample lies in the top ten. The sample was blood. These receptors originate from an elderly man in good health.

V is TRBV20-1 and J is TRBJ2-5; TRBD2 might be the D (5 bases). Germline V gene lookup returns CDR1 DFQATT and CDR2 SNEGSKA (reference sequence). This CDR3 has 14 amino acids. V gave up 2 bases and J gave up 6 bases, with 16 bases separating them. The CDR3 reads CSARSAGEGKTQYF. The DNA for the CDR3 is TGCAGTGCTAGATCCGCCGGGGAAGGCAAGACCCAGTACTTC.

The chain couples TRBV6-1 to TRBJ2-3; D remains ambiguous. The CDR3 sequence is 15 residues long. Trimming removed 7 bases from V and 0 bases from J, with 14 bases in between. Per germline, CDR1 MNHNS and CDR2 SASEGT. In nucleotides, the CDR3 is TGTGCCAGCATAAAATCGGGCCCTAGCACAGATACGCAGTATTTT. Translation gives CASIKSGPSTDTQYF.

This clonotype was picked up a small number of times. The chain joins TRBV4-2 to TRBJ2-4, with 10 positions matching TRBD2. With the DNA end fitting TRBJ2-7 better, the J assignment may be wrong. The CDR3 spans 15 residues. In germline, CDR1 is LGHNA, CDR2 YNFKEQ. Written as DNA, the CDR3 is TGTGCCAGCAGCATCAGATCTAGCGGGGGAAACGAGCAGTACTTC. Translating gives CASSIRSSGGNEQYF.

This clonotype has at least ten counts. Germline and junction disagree at one end, which may indicate a read error. The rearrangement uses TRBV4-2 and TRBJ1-1; D uncertain. The length of the CDR3 is 13 residues. Germline CDR1 LGHNA, CDR2 YNFKEQ. CDR3 DNA sequence: TGTGCCAGCAGCCAAGGGCTGAACACTCAAGCTTTCTTT. Translated, it gives CASSQGLNTQAFF.

In this sample, this clonotype turned up a few times. The chain recombines TRBV20-1 with TRBJ1-1; D gene uncertain. The CDR3 extends over 14 amino acids. Trimming removed 1 base at V and 4 bases at J, with 13 bases between. Germline V gene sequence: CDR1 DFQATT, CDR2 SNEGSKA (reference sequence). The CDR3 DNA reads TGCAGTGCTAGAGTCGGGGTTGATGGCACTGAAGCTTTCTTT. This encodes CSARVGVDGTEAFF.

The chain carries TRBV20-1 and TRBJ2-4; 12 positions match TRBD2. Trimming took 6 bases from V and 1 from J; bases not matched to a gene: 1. CDR1 and CDR2 (germline): DFQATT, SNEGSKA (reference sequence). The length of the CDR3 is 14 residues. Here the CDR3 DNA reads TGCAGTGCCACTAGCGGGGGGGCCAAAAACATTCAGTACTTC. It codes for CSATSGGAKNIQYF.

V usage is TRBV6-2 or TRBV6-3 and J usage is TRBJ2-2; possible D gene TRBD1, 5 bases. CDR3 length: 15 residues. Trimming pared 2 bases from V and 5 bases from J, leaving 12 bases between. CDR1 is MNHEY, CDR2 SVGEGT, per germline. The CDR3 spells CASSYAQVPTGELFF. The CDR3 DNA reads as TGTGCCAGCAGTTACGCACAGGTTCCGACCGGGGAGCTGTTTTTT.

As to this clonotype: An end of the junction differs from the germline gene, which may be a read error. The rearrangement uses TRBV7-8 and TRBJ1-6; D unclear. The CDR3 extends over 16 amino acids. CDR1 is SGHVS and CDR2 is FQNEAQ in the germline V gene. In nucleotides, the CDR3 is TGTGCCAGCAGCTTAACCGCAGTGAATTATAATTCACCCCCCCACTTT. Translating gives CASSLTAVNYNSPPHF.

This clonotype turned up a few times. The rearrangement joins TRBV20-1 to TRBJ2-1; 12 bases are shared with TRBD2. After removal of 1 base from V and 4 bases from J, the junction contained 5 bases not matched to a gene. The CDR3 covers 16 residues. The V gene's germline CDR1 is DFQATT and CDR2 SNEGSKA (reference sequence). This CDR3 is CSARGLAGALYNEQFF. The DNA for the CDR3 is TGCAGTGCTAGAGGACTAGCGGGGGCCCTATACAATGAGCAGTTCTTC.

The DNA for the CDR3 is TGCGCCAGCAGCCAGCCGGGACACCTATACGAGCAGTACTTC. Translated: CASSQPGHLYEQYF. V usage is TRBV4-1 and J usage is TRBJ2-7; a weak D match, TRBD1 (6 bases). The CDR3 is made up of 14 amino acids. Trimming pared 3 bases from V and 4 bases from J, leaving 13 bases between. The germline V gene encodes CDR1 MGHRA and CDR2 YSYEKL.